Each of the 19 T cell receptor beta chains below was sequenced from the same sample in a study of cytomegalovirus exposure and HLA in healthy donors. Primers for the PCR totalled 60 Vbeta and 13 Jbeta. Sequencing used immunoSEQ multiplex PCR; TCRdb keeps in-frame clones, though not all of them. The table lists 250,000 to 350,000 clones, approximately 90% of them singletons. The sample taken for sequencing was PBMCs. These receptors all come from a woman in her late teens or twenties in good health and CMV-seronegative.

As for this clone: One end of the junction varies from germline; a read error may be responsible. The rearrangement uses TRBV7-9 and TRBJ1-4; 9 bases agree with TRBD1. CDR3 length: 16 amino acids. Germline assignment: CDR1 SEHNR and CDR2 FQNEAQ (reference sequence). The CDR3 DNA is TGTTCCAGCAGCTTCACCGGGACAGGGTTCCGTGAAAAACTGTTTTTT. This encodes CSSSFTGTGFREKLFF.

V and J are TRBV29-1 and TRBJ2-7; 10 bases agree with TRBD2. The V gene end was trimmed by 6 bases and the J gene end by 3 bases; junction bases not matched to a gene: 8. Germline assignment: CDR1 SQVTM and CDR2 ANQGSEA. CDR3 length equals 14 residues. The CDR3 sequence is CSVATSGEYYEQYF. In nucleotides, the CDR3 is TGCAGCGTGGCAACTAGCGGGGAGTACTACGAGCAGTACTTC.

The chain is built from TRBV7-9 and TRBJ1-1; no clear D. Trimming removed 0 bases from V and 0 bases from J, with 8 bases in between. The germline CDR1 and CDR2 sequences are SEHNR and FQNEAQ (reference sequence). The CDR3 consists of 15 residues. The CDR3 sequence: CASSLAGQLNTEAFF. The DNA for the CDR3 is TGTGCCAGCAGCTTAGCGGGCCAGCTGAACACTGAAGCTTTCTTT.

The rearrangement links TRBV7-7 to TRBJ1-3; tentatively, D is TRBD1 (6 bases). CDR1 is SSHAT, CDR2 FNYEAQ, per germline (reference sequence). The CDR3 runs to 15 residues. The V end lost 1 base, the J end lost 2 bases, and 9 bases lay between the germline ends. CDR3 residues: CASSLDRAPGNTIYF. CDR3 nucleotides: TGTGCCAGCAGCTTAGACAGGGCCCCTGGAAACACCATATATTTT. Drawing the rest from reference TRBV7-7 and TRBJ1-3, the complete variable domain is GAGVSQSPRYKVTKRGQDVTLRCDPISSHATLYWYQQALGQGPEFLTYFNYEAQPDKSGLPSDRFSAERPEGSISTLTIQRTEQRDSAMYRCASSLDRAPGNTIYFGEGSWLTVV.

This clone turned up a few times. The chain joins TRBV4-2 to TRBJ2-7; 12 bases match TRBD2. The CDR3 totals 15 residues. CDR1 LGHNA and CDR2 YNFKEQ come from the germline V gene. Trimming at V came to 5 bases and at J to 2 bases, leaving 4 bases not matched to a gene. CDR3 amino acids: CASSKSSGGAYEQYF. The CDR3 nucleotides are TGTGCCAGCAGCAAGTCTAGCGGGGGGGCCTACGAGCAGTACTTC.

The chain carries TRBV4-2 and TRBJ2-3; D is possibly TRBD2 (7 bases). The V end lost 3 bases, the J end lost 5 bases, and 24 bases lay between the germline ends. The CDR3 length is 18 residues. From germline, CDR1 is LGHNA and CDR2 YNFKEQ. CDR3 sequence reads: CASSQEGSGGPLVDTQYF. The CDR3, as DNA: TGTGCCAGCAGCCAGGAGGGTTCCGGGGGGCCGTTGGTAGATACGCAGTATTTT.

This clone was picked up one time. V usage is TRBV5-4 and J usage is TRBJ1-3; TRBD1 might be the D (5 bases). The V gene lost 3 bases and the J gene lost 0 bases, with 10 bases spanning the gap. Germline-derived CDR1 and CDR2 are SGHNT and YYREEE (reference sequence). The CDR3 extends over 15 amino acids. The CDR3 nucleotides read TGTGCCAGCAGCTCCCGACAGAGCTCTGGAAACACCATATATTTT. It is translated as CASSSRQSSGNTIYF.

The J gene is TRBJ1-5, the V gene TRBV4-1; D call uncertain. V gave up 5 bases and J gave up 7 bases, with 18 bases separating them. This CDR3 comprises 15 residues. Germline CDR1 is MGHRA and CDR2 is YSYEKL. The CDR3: CASSGGRLGEQPQHF. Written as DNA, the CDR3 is TGCGCCAGCAGCGGAGGGCGCCTCGGGGAACAGCCCCAGCATTTT.

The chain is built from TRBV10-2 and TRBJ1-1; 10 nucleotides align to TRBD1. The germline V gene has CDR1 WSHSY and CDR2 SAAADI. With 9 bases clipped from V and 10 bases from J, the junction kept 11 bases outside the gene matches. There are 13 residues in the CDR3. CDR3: CASYTDRGLGAFF. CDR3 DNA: TGCGCCAGTTATACCGACAGGGGGCTAGGAGCTTTCTTT.

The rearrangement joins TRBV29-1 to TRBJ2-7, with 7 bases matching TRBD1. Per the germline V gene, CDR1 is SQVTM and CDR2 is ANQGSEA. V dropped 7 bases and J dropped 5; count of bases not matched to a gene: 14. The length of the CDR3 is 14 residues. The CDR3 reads CSGKTTGSYDEQYF. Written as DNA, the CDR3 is TGCAGCGGTAAAACGACAGGGAGCTACGACGAGCAGTACTTC.

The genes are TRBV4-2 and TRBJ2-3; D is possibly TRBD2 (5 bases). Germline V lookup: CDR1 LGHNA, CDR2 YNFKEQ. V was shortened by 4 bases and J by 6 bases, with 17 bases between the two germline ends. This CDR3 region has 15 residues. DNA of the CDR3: TGTGCCAGCAGCCGCTCCGAGGGAAAAGGGGATACGCAGTATTTT. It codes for CASSRSEGKGDTQYF.

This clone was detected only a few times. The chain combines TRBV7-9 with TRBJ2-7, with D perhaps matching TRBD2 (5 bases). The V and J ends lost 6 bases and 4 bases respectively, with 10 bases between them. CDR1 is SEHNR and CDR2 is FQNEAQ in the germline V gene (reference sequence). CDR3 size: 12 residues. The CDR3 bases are TGTGCCAGCAGTCAACTAGGGTACGAGCAGTACTTC. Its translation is CASSQLGYEQYF.

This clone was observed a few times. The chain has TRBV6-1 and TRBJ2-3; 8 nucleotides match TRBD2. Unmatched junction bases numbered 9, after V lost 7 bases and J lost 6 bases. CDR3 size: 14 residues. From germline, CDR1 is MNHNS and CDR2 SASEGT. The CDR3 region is CASKDGGGGDTQYF. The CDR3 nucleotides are TGTGCCAGCAAGGACGGGGGGGGAGGGGATACGCAGTATTTT.

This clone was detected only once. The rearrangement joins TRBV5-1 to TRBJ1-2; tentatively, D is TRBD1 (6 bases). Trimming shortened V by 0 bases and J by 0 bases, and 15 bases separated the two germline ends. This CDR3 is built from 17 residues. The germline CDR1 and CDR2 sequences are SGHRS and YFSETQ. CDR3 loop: CASSLVGGATTNYGYTF. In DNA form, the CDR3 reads TGCGCCAGCAGCTTGGTCGGGGGGGCAACTACTAACTATGGCTACACCTTC.

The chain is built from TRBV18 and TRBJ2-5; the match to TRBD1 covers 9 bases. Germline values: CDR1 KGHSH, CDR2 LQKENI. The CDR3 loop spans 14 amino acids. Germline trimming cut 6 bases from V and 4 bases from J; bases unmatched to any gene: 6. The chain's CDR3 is CASSTQGAVETQYF. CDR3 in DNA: TGTGCCAGCTCTACACAGGGGGCGGTAGAGACCCAGTACTTC.

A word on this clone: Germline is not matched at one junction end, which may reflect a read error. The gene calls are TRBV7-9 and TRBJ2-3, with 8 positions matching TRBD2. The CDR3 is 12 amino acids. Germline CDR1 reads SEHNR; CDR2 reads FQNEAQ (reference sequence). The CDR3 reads CSSSSSGDTQYF. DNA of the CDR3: TGTTCCAGCAGCTCTAGCGGGGATACGCAGTATTTT.

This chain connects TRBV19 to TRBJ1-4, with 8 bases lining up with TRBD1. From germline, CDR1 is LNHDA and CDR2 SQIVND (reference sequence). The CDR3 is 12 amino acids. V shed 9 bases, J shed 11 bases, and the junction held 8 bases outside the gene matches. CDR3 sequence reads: CASSNRGDKLFF. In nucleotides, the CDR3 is TGTGCCAGCTCAAACAGGGGGGACAAACTGTTTTTT.

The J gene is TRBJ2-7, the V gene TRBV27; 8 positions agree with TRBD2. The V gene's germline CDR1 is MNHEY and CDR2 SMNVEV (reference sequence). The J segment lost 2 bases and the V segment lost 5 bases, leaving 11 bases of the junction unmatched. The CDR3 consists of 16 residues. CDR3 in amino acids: CASSPLGGTSAYEQYF. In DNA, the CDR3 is TGTGCCAGCAGTCCCCTGGGCGGGACTAGTGCCTACGAGCAGTACTTC.

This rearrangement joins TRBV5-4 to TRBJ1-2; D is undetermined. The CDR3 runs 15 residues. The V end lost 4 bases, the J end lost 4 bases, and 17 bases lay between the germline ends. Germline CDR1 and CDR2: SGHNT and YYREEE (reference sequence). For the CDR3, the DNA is TGTGCCAGCAGCCCATCCAGGACCCGGGGCTATGGCTACACCTTC. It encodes CASSPSRTRGYGYTF.